The rows below give T cell receptor beta chains drawn from one sample of a study of CD8+CD57+ T cells in acquired aplastic anemia. TCRdb itself ran the reads through MiXCR, one entry per CDR3 protein. The data contain roughly 190,000 distinct CDR3 sequences, around 50% of them singletons. Sequenced input: sorted CD4+, CD8+, or CD8+CD57+ T cells (not recorded which) from PBMCs. Source of these receptors: a human donor in good health, serving as a control. Each CDR3 is given with its conserved first and last residue. Fields, in order: J gene, V gene, clone size, D gene, CDR3 protein, CDR3 DNA. The D gene is left open where the match is weak. Some rows have no size entry. The others give once, few or many, or a class for an expanded clone.

J gene: TRBJ2-6; V gene: TRBV18; clone size: few; D gene: NA; CDR3 protein: CASSPPSGANVLTF; CDR3 DNA: TGTGCCAGCTCCCCGCCCTCTGGGGCCAACGTCCTGACTTTC
J gene: TRBJ2-3; V gene: TRBV11-1; clone size: many; D gene: NA; CDR3 protein: CASSLAEDTQYF; CDR3 DNA: TGTGCCAGCAGCTTGGCGGAGGATACGCAGTATTTT
J gene: TRBJ2-3; V gene: TRBV5-8; clone size: many; D gene: NA; CDR3 protein: CASSLLKFASTDTQYF; CDR3 DNA: TGTGCCAGCAGCTTATTAAAGTTCGCTTCCACAGATACGCAGTATTTT
J gene: TRBJ1-2; V gene: TRBV9; clone size: few; D gene: NA; CDR3 protein: CASSVTESYGYTF; CDR3 DNA: TGTGCCAGCAGCGTGACAGAGAGCTATGGCTACACCTTC
J gene: TRBJ1-2; V gene: TRBV5-1; clone size: NA; D gene: NA; CDR3 protein: CASSLVTVGGYTF; CDR3 DNA: TGCGCCAGCAGCTTGGTGACAGTAGGTGGCTACACCTTC
J gene: TRBJ1-3; V gene: TRBV7-3; clone size: NA; D gene: NA; CDR3 protein: CASSPNRNTIYF; CDR3 DNA: TGTGCCAGCAGTCCTAATAGAAACACCATATATTTT
J gene: TRBJ1-5; V gene: TRBV2; clone size: many; D gene: NA; CDR3 protein: CASSEVVFTARKPQHF; CDR3 DNA: TGTGCCAGCAGTGAAGTAGTTTTTACTGCGCGTAAGCCCCAGCATTTT
J gene: TRBJ1-5; V gene: TRBV6-2/TRBV6-3; clone size: NA; D gene: TRBD1; CDR3 protein: CASSGPGGGNQPQHF; CDR3 DNA: TGTGCCAGCAGTGGTCCAGGGGGGGGCAATCAGCCCCAGCATTTT
J gene: TRBJ2-7; V gene: TRBV29-1; clone size: few; D gene: NA; CDR3 protein: CSVEVVASEQYF; CDR3 DNA: TGCAGCGTTGAGGTGGTCGCGAGCGAGCAGTACTTC
J gene: TRBJ1-5; V gene: TRBV12-3/TRBV12-4; clone size: many; D gene: NA; CDR3 protein: CASNIEVYSNQPQHF; CDR3 DNA: TGTGCCAGCAACATCGAGGTTTATAGCAATCAGCCCCAGCATTTT
J gene: TRBJ1-6; V gene: TRBV10-3; clone size: NA; D gene: TRBD1; CDR3 protein: CAISPGTGEDSPLHF; CDR3 DNA: TGTGCCATCAGTCCTGGGACAGGGGAGGATTCACCCCTCCACTTT
J gene: TRBJ1-2; V gene: TRBV6-2/TRBV6-3; clone size: many; D gene: NA; CDR3 protein: CASSRAQGYGYTF; CDR3 DNA: TGTGCCAGCAGTCGAGCACAGGGATATGGCTACACCTTC
J gene: TRBJ1-2; V gene: TRBV4-3; clone size: many; D gene: NA; CDR3 protein: CASSQEEYYGYTF; CDR3 DNA: TGCGCCAGCAGCCAAGAAGAGTACTATGGCTACACCTTC
J gene: TRBJ2-4; V gene: TRBV6-1; clone size: many; D gene: NA; CDR3 protein: CASSELAKNIQYF; CDR3 DNA: TGTGCCAGCAGTGAACTAGCCAAAAACATTCAGTACTTC
J gene: TRBJ2-5; V gene: TRBV25-1; clone size: many; D gene: TRBD1; CDR3 protein: CASSEFFGTGVETQYF; CDR3 DNA: TGTGCCAGCAGTGAGTTCTTCGGGACAGGGGTGGAGACCCAGTACTTC
J gene: TRBJ2-7; V gene: TRBV27; clone size: many; D gene: TRBD1; CDR3 protein: CASSPRDRGFYEQYF; CDR3 DNA: TGTGCCAGCAGTCCCCGGGACAGGGGATTCTACGAGCAGTACTTC
J gene: TRBJ2-5; V gene: TRBV7-4; clone size: NA; D gene: NA; CDR3 protein: CASSAGVREETQYF; CDR3 DNA: TGTGCCAGCAGTGCGGGCGTCAGGGAGGAGACCCAGTACTTC
J gene: TRBJ2-3; V gene: TRBV7-3; clone size: NA; D gene: TRBD2; CDR3 protein: CASSLFSSGGAPDTQYF; CDR3 DNA: TGTGCCAGCAGCTTATTCTCAAGCGGGGGGGCCCCAGATACGCAGTATTTT
J gene: TRBJ1-1; V gene: TRBV18; clone size: many; D gene: NA; CDR3 protein: CASSPPHGATEAFF; CDR3 DNA: TGTGCCAGCTCACCACCTCATGGGGCCACTGAAGCTTTCTTT
J gene: TRBJ2-3; V gene: TRBV29-1; clone size: many; D gene: TRBD2; CDR3 protein: CSVSSGGNTQYF; CDR3 DNA: TGCAGCGTTTCTAGCGGTGGAAATACGCAGTATTTT